This TCR beta chain derives from a study of vaccination and CD4 T cells after COVID-19. Treatment indicated: roughly 10-day PBMC culture with coronavirus spike peptide pools or control peptides (ViraFEST assay). ViraFEST used peptide pools to expand antigen-specific T cells before TCR sequencing. At both days 3 and 7, half the medium was replaced with fresh IL-2 medium. Remarks on this clonotype: The antigen is unknown.

Scientists ran DNA taken from cultured CD4+ T cells through the Oncomine TCR Beta short-read assay for sequencing. TCRdb analysed the PCR reads with MiXCR anew, one entry per CDR3 protein. The sample holds about 12,000 distinct CDR3 sequences, approximately 62% seen once. The CDR3 runs 15 residues. Per the germline V gene, CDR1 is MGHDK and CDR2 is SYGVNS. Trimming took off 5 bases at V and 3 bases at J, with 16 bases between the two ends. Whole-study results and caveats: Median numbers of SARS-CoV-2-reactive clonotypes increased from roughly 21 to 40 (not a significant change).

This sequence originates from a human donor who had recovered from COVID-19. This chain uses TRBV25-1 with TRBJ2-5, with D possibly being TRBD2 (7 bases). Sequencing used CD4+ T cells from blood, cultured in vitro. The CDR3 bases are TGTGCCAGCAGTCAACGGGGGGCAGGGAAAGAGACCCAGTACTTC. It is translated as CASSQRGAGKETQYF.